This entry concerns a single TCR beta chain. Clones were sequenced by immunoSEQ multiplex PCR, and TCRdb holds only the in-frame ones, with some missing. The sample holds about 2.4 million clones, approximately 93% seen once. The data belong to a study of shared clonotypes between healthy human individuals. Germline CDR1 reads MNHEY; CDR2 reads SVGAGI. The ends were cut back, 3 bases at V and 3 bases at J, with 9 bases in the middle. The CDR3 contains 14 residues. The receptor was isolated from a man younger than 30 in good health. Some clones in this sample may be carry-over from other donors' samples. Source material: naive CD4+ T cells from PBMCs. The subset denotes: CD45RA+ positively selected. The chain uses TRBV6-5 and TRBJ2-1; D unresolved. The CDR3 spells CASSYSVSYNEQFF. In DNA form, the CDR3 reads TGTGCCAGCAGTTATTCCGTTAGCTACAATGAGCAGTTCTTC.